The 27 T cell receptor beta chains reported below all come from one sample, sequenced in a study of blood T cells in healthy people across ages. A sample-barcoded 5' primer and a J-beta primer mix were used in a second PCR of roughly 7 to 12 cycles. TCRdb reprocessed the 5' RACE reads via MiXCR and lists one record per CDR3 protein. The table has about 1,400,000 distinct CDR3 sequences, approximately 42% seen once. The material sequenced was blood. These receptors were obtained from a young woman in good health.

The chain recombines TRBV9 with TRBJ2-3; no firm D call. The CDR3 is made up of 18 amino acids. The V end lost 6 bases, the J end lost 2 bases, and 25 bases lay between the germline ends. Germline CDR1 reads SGDLS; CDR2 reads YYNGEE. The chain's CDR3 is CASTSFALTLHDTDTQYF. DNA of the CDR3: TGTGCCAGCACCTCGTTCGCACTTACTCTCCACGACACAGATACGCAGTATTTT. Supplemented by reference TRBV9 and TRBJ2-3, the full variable domain reads DSGVTQTPKHLITATGQRVTLRCSPRSGDLSVYWYQQSLDQGLQFLIQYYNGEERAKGNILERFSAQQFPDLHSELNLSSLELGDSALYFCASTSFALTLHDTDTQYFGPGTRLTVL.

This sequence joins TRBV4-1 and TRBJ2-2; D gene ambiguous. The germline V gene encodes CDR1 MGHRA and CDR2 YSYEKL. V was pared by 1 base and J by 4 bases, with 10 bases between. The CDR3 spans 15 residues. CDR3 sequence: CASSQVNRGTGELFF. The CDR3 region has the DNA TGCGCCAGCAGCCAAGTAAACCGAGGCACCGGGGAGCTGTTTTTT.

This clonotype was seen many times. This chain connects TRBV20-1 to TRBJ2-1; a possible D gene is TRBD2 (5 bases). The V and J ends lost 4 bases and 0 bases respectively, with 10 bases between them. This CDR3 is built from 14 residues. Germline loops: CDR1 DFQATT, CDR2 SNEGSKA (reference sequence). CDR3 sequence: CSATSAGSYNEQFF. The CDR3 nucleotides are TGCAGTGCTACGAGCGCGGGCTCCTACAATGAGCAGTTCTTC.

The chain combines TRBV11-2 with TRBJ1-5, with D possibly being TRBD1 (6 bases). This CDR3 spans 14 amino acids. Per germline, CDR1 SGHAT and CDR2 FQNNGV. The V gene lost 2 bases and the J gene lost 5 bases, with 10 bases spanning the gap. The CDR3 nucleotides are TGTGCCAGCAGCTTAAGTGGGGGCGATCAGCCCCAGCATTTT. It encodes CASSLSGGDQPQHF.

The gene calls are TRBV20-1 and TRBJ2-3; tentative D call: TRBD2 (7 bases). The length of the CDR3 is 16 residues. V was trimmed by 0 bases and J by 0 bases, leaving 13 bases between them. Germline assignment: CDR1 DFQATT and CDR2 SNEGSKA (reference sequence). In DNA form, the CDR3 reads TGCAGTGCTAGAGATCCGGGGGGCCGTAGCACAGATACGCAGTATTTT. Protein sequence: CSARDPGGRSTDTQYF.

V gene TRBV28 combines with J gene TRBJ2-3, with a tentative D call TRBD1 (6 bases). Per the germline V gene, CDR1 is MDHEN and CDR2 is SYDVKM. The germline V and J ends were trimmed by 11 bases and 5 bases, with 20 bases remaining between them. The CDR3 is 14 amino acids. The CDR3 coding sequence is TGTGCCTGCATGGGCAGGGGCTGGGGAGATACGCAGTATTTT. Protein: CACMGRGWGDTQYF.

This clonotype has only a few counts. V and J are TRBV20-1 and TRBJ2-5; D is undetermined. With 5 bases removed from V and 2 bases from J, the gap between germline ends came to 12 bases. This CDR3 has 13 residues. The V gene's germline CDR1 is DFQATT and CDR2 SNEGSKA (reference sequence). CDR3 amino acids: CSAAPSQQETQYF. CDR3 in DNA: TGCAGTGCTGCCCCCTCGCAGCAAGAGACCCAGTACTTC.

The chain links TRBV6-2 or TRBV6-3 to TRBJ2-5, with D maybe TRBD1 (5 bases). With 7 bases removed from V and 8 bases from J, the gap between germline ends came to 14 bases. CDR1 is MNHEY, CDR2 SVGEGT, per germline. CDR3 length: 12 residues. The CDR3 sequence is CASTATAITQYF. The CDR3 region has the DNA TGTGCCAGCACGGCGACAGCAATAACCCAGTACTTC.

This sequence joins TRBV2 and TRBJ2-3; possible D gene TRBD2, 6 bases. CDR3 length: 15 residues. Germline values: CDR1 SNHLY, CDR2 FYNNEI. The V end lost 4 bases, the J end lost 3 bases, and 14 bases lay between the germline ends. The DNA for the CDR3 is TGTGCCAGCAGTGGTAGGCGGGGAAGAACAGATACGCAGTATTTT. Its translation is CASSGRRGRTDTQYF.

The chain is built from TRBV6-5 and TRBJ1-1, with 7 bases that match TRBD1. CDR3 length: 17 amino acids. The ends lost 2 bases at V and 4 bases at J; junction bases unmatched: 13. Germline CDR1 reads MNHEY; CDR2 reads SVGAGI. CDR3 nucleotide sequence: TGTGCCAGCAGTTACCCCGGGCCAGGGGGTTCTGGCACTGAAGCTTTCTTT. Its protein product is CASSYPGPGGSGTEAFF.

The V gene is TRBV4-1, the J gene TRBJ2-5, with 14 bases identical to TRBD2. V dropped 3 bases and J dropped 5; count of bases not matched to a gene: 8. This CDR3 has 17 residues. CDR1 MGHRA and CDR2 YSYEKL come from the germline V gene. DNA of the CDR3: TGCGCCAGCAGCCAGGCCTCGCGGACTAGCGGGGGGGAGACCCAGTACTTC. This gives the protein CASSQASRTSGGETQYF.

The chain links TRBV20-1 to TRBJ2-2; D is unresolved. The CDR3 contains 13 residues. Deletions cut 6 bases from V and 1 base from J, with 9 bases between. Germline V lookup: CDR1 DFQATT, CDR2 SNEGSKA (reference sequence). This chain's CDR3 is CSAAPLNTGELFF. CDR3 DNA sequence: TGCAGTGCCGCTCCACTGAACACCGGGGAGCTGTTTTTT.

V usage is TRBV20-1 and J usage is TRBJ2-2, with D hard to call. Germline CDR1 DFQATT, CDR2 SNEGSKA (reference sequence). This CDR3 contains 14 residues. V was clipped by 0 bases and J by 4 bases, with 9 bases between them. CDR3 nucleotides: TGCAGTGCTAGAGATCCTAGGAGCACCGGGGAGCTGTTTTTT. It specifies CSARDPRSTGELFF.

J is TRBJ2-6 and V is TRBV12-3 or TRBV12-4; 10 nucleotides line up with TRBD1. V was pared by 3 bases and J by 1 base, with 9 bases of the junction left unmatched. This CDR3 is built from 19 residues. The CDR3 DNA reads TGTGCCAGCAGTTTCCCTGTCGGGACAGGGGAATCTGGGGCCAACGTCCTGACTTTC. It yields the protein CASSFPVGTGESGANVLTF.

This chain links TRBV5-1 with TRBJ2-1; weak D call: TRBD2 (6 bases). CDR1 is SGHRS and CDR2 is YFSETQ in the germline V gene. The germline V and J ends were trimmed by 6 bases and 2 bases, with 18 bases remaining between them. This CDR3 spans 16 amino acids. CDR3 region: CASTLEVGGAYNEQFF. The CDR3 DNA reads TGCGCCAGCACCCTGGAGGTCGGGGGAGCCTACAATGAGCAGTTCTTC.

The V gene is TRBV5-1, the J gene TRBJ1-6, with D possibly being TRBD1 (5 bases). Trimming shortened V by 4 bases and J by 9 bases, and 11 bases separated the two germline ends. The V gene's germline CDR1 is SGHRS and CDR2 YFSETQ. The CDR3 sequence is 13 residues long. CDR3 DNA sequence: TGCGCCAGCAGCCCACAGGCCGGTTCACCCCTCCACTTT. Translating gives CASSPQAGSPLHF.

The chain carries TRBV20-1 and TRBJ2-7; TRBD2 matches 12 bases. The CDR3 loop spans 15 amino acids. Germline CDR1 reads DFQATT; CDR2 reads SNEGSKA (reference sequence). The ends lost 0 bases at V and 3 bases at J; junction bases unmatched: 3. CDR3 DNA: TGCAGTGCTAGAGACTCTAGCGGGAGGGTCTACGAGCAGTACTTC. Its translation is CSARDSSGRVYEQYF.

J is TRBJ2-1 and V is TRBV10-3; TRBD1 agrees at 9 bases. The CDR3 has 13 residues. V dropped 6 bases and J dropped 13; count of bases not matched to a gene: 10. Germline CDR1 is ENHRY and CDR2 is SYGVKD. The CDR3 region is CAIRGQGVETQFF. The CDR3 nucleotides read TGTGCCATCAGGGGACAGGGTGTAGAGACCCAGTTCTTC.

This clonotype was seen more than once but under ten times. The gene calls are TRBV2 and TRBJ2-7; D might be TRBD1 or TRBD2, each matching 6 bases. The germline CDR1 and CDR2 sequences are SNHLY and FYNNEI. There are 15 residues in the CDR3. The germline V and J ends were trimmed by 4 bases and 3 bases, with 16 bases remaining between them. The CDR3 loop is CASSAGGGLDYEQYF. CDR3 nucleotide sequence: TGTGCCAGCAGTGCAGGAGGGGGTTTGGACTACGAGCAGTACTTC.

For this clonotype: A single base separates this from a much larger clone, so it may be a read error. CDR3 loop: CASSSTASSYNEQYF. The CDR3 DNA sequence: TGCGCCAGCAGCTCCACAGCGTCCTCCTACAATGAGCAGTACTTC. This chain links TRBV5-1 with TRBJ2-1; D is unresolved. The J call may not be correct, given that the DNA end is closer to TRBJ2-7. The CDR3 sequence is 15 residues long. CDR1 SGHRS and CDR2 YFSETQ come from the germline V gene.

This sequence joins TRBV21-1 and TRBJ2-5; the table names TRBD2, a call not compared with the DNA. TRBV21-1 constitutes a pseudogene. CDR3 size: 19 residues. The CDR3 region is CASSKARTSGRGYQETQYF. The CDR3 DNA reads as TGTGCCAGCAGCAAAGCCCGGACTAGCGGGAGAGGGTACCAAGAGACCCAGTACTTC.

This chain uses TRBV5-1 with TRBJ2-3; 12 bases match TRBD1. Germline V gene data show CDR1 as SGHRS and CDR2 as YFSETQ. There are 15 residues in the CDR3. Trimming took 3 bases from V and 5 from J; bases not matched to a gene: 4. The CDR3 sequence is CASSSGTGGRDTQYF. Written as DNA, the CDR3 is TGCGCCAGCAGCTCCGGGACAGGGGGCAGAGATACGCAGTATTTT.

The chain joins TRBV5-1 to TRBJ2-5; D gene unclear. Trimming removed 4 bases from V and 3 bases from J, with 10 bases in between. In germline, CDR1 is SGHRS, CDR2 YFSETQ. The CDR3 length is 13 residues. This chain's CDR3 is CASSPFPEETQYF. The CDR3 DNA sequence: TGCGCCAGCAGCCCATTTCCAGAAGAGACCCAGTACTTC.

The chain couples TRBV27 to TRBJ1-1; D possibly corresponds to TRBD1 (5 bases). Per germline, CDR1 MNHEY and CDR2 SMNVEV (reference sequence). Trimming cost V 4 bases and J 1 base, with 13 bases left between them. This CDR3 is built from 15 residues. The CDR3 DNA reads as TGTGCCAGCAGTTACACGACAGACCCGAACACTGAAGCTTTCTTT. This codes for CASSYTTDPNTEAFF.

The table lists this clonotype with a few counts. The chain links TRBV4-1 to TRBJ1-2; no reliable D call. V lost 1 base to trimming and J lost 8 bases, with 8 bases between them. In germline, CDR1 is MGHRA, CDR2 YSYEKL. This CDR3 is built from 12 residues. The CDR3 coding sequence is TGCGCCAGCAGCCAAGCGCTGGGGGGCTACACCTTC. Amino acids: CASSQALGGYTF.

V and J are TRBV29-1 and TRBJ1-1; D gene uncertain. This CDR3 comprises 13 residues. CDR1 and CDR2 from the germline V gene are SQVTM and ANQGSEA. V was trimmed by 1 base and J by 2 bases, leaving 8 bases between them. CDR3 amino acids: CSVEASANTEAFF. The CDR3, as DNA: TGCAGCGTTGAAGCCTCGGCCAACACTGAAGCTTTCTTT.

As concerns this clonotype: The junction differs from germline at one of its ends, possibly a read error. The chain couples TRBV5-1 to TRBJ2-1, with 7 positions matching TRBD1. This CDR3 has 15 amino acids. Germline V gene lookup returns CDR1 SGHRS and CDR2 YFSETQ. CDR3 residues: CASILRGGDYNQQFF. The DNA of the CDR3 is TGCGCCAGCATCCTTAGAGGGGGCGATTACAATCAGCAGTTCTTC.